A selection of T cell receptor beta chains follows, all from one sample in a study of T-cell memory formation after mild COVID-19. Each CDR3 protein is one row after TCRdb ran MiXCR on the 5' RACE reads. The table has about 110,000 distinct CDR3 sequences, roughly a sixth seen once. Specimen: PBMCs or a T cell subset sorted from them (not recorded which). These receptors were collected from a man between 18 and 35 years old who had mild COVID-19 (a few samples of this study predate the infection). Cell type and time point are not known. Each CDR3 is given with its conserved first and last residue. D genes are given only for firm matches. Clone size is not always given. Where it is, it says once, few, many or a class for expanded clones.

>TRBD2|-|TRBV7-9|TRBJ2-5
TGTGCCAGCAGCTTATCTAATAGCGGGGGGCAAGAGACCCAGTACTTC
CASSLSNSGGQETQYF
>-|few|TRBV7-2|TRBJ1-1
TGTGCCAGCAGCTTGCTCCCAGGCACTGAAGCTTTCTTT
CASSLLPGTEAFF
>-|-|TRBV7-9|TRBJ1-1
TGTGCCAGCAGCCGGGACGTCACTGAAGCTTTCTTT
CASSRDVTEAFF
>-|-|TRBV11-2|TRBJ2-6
TGTGCCAGCCGCCACTCTGGGGCCAACGTCCTGACTTTC
CASRHSGANVLTF
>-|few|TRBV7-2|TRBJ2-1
TGTGCCAGCAGCTTAGACGGGGCCCCCTACAATGAGCAGTTCTTC
CASSLDGAPYNEQFF
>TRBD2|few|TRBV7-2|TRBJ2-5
TGTGCCAGCAGCTTTGCTAGCGGGGGTCAGACCCAGTACTTC
CASSFASGGQTQYF
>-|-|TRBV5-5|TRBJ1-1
TGTGCCAGCAGCGTCCAGATTAACACTGAAGCTTTCTTT
CASSVQINTEAFF
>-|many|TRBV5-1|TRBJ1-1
TGCGCCAGCAGCCTGGACAGCTCGAACACTGAAGCTTTCTTT
CASSLDSSNTEAFF
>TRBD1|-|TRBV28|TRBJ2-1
TGTGCCAGCAGCTTTATAGGGACAGATATCTCCTACAATGAGCAGTTCTTC
CASSFIGTDISYNEQFF
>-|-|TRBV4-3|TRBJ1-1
TGCGCCAGCAGACGTACTGGGAACACTGAAGCTTTCTTT
CASRRTGNTEAFF
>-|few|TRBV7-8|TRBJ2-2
TGTGCCAGCCAACGAAGCAAGAACACCGGGGAGCTGCTTTTT
CASQRSKNTGELLF
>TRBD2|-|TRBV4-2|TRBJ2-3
TGTGCCAGCAGCCCCGCCGCGGGGGGCCGCACAGATACGCAGTATTTT
CASSPAAGGRTDTQYF
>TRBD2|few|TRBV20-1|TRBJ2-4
TGCAGTGCTAGGTTGGCTAGCGGGGGGAACATTCAGTACTTC
CSARLASGGNIQYF
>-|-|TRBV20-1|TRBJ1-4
TGCAGTGCCCAGCAGGGACCCGGCTCGAATGAAAAACTGTTTTTT
CSAQQGPGSNEKLFF
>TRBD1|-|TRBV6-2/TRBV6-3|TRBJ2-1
TGTGCCAGCAGAGCAGGGGGAGCGTTGTACAATGAGCAGTTCTTC
CASRAGGALYNEQFF
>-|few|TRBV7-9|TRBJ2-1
TGTGCCAGCAGCTACACGGTGGAAGAGTTCTTC
CASSYTVEEFF
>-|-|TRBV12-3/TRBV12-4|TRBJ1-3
TGTGCCAGCAGCCCCAGGTTGGGTGGAAACACCATATATTTT
CASSPRLGGNTIYF
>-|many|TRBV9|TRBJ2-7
TGTGCCAGCAGCGTGACCGAAGGATACGAGCAGTACTTC
CASSVTEGYEQYF
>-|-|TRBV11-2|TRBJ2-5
TGTGCCAGCAGCCCTTTGACAGGTCTAGTGACCCAGTACTTC
CASSPLTGLVTQYF
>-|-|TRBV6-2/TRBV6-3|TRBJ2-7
TGTGCCAGCAGTACCTTCGGGGAGCAGTACTTC
CASSTFGEQYF
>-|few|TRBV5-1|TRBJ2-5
TGCGCCAGCAGCTGGGACATGAGGACATCCGAGACCCAGTACTTC
CASSWDMRTSETQYF
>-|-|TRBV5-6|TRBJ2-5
TGTGCCAGCAGCTTGCAGCTAGCAGAGACCCAGTACTTC
CASSLQLAETQYF
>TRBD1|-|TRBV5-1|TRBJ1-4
TGCGCCACCGCGGTAACAGGGGGCGCGTCTGAAAAACTGTTTTTT
CATAVTGGASEKLFF
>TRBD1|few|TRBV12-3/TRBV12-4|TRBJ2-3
TGTGCCAGCATCCGGGACAGTTATACTAGCACAGATACGCAGTATTTT
CASIRDSYTSTDTQYF
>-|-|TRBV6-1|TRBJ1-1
TGTGCCAGCAGCGGTACAGGGTCTCGTCTGGAAGCTTTCTTT
CASSGTGSRLEAFF
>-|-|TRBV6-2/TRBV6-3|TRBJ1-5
TGTGCCAGCAGTTGGGAGTGGAGTCAGCCCCAGCATTTT
CASSWEWSQPQHF
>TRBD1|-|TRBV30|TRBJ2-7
TGTGCCTGGAGTAGGGGGCCGGAGCAGTACTTC
CAWSRGPEQYF
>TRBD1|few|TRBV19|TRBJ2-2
TGTGCCAGTAGTAACGGACAGGGTTACACCGGGGAGCTGTTTTTT
CASSNGQGYTGELFF
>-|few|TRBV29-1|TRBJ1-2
TGCAGCGTCAGCAGGACGAACTATGGCTACACCTTC
CSVSRTNYGYTF
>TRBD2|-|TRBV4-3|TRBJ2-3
TGCGCCAGCAGCCAAGAACCGCAGCGGGGGGGCCCTAGTGGCACAGATACGCAGTATTTT
CASSQEPQRGGPSGTDTQYF
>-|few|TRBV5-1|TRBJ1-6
TGCGCCAGCAGCTTGATCTCCGGGACGGGATATAATTCACCCCTCCACTTT
CASSLISGTGYNSPLHF
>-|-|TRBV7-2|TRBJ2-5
TGTGCCAGCAGCTTAGCCCCAGGCCAAGAGACCCAGTACTTC
CASSLAPGQETQYF
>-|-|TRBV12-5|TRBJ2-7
TGTGCTAGTGGTTTGCTCTACGAGCAGTACTTC
CASGLLYEQYF